What follows describes a single TCR beta chain. A second PCR of 7 to 11 cycles used a sample-barcoded 5' primer and a J-beta primer mix. One entry per CDR3 protein, called by TCRdb with MiXCR from the 5' RACE reads. The table has some 900,000 distinct CDR3 sequences, around 46% seen once. This record belongs to a study of blood T cells in healthy people across ages. Germline values: CDR1 MNHEY, CDR2 SVGEGT. Trimming left V 8 bases short and J 4 bases short, with 15 bases between. The CDR3 is made up of 13 amino acids. J is TRBJ2-7 and V is TRBV6-2 or TRBV6-3; tentatively, D is TRBD1 (6 bases). The sequence was collected from a man aged 30-40 years in good health. Sequenced material: blood. CDR3 protein: CASRQEGKYEQYF. DNA of the CDR3: TGTGCCAGCCGACAGGAAGGTAAATACGAGCAGTACTTC.